This TCR beta chain was captured in a study of blood T cell repertoires in COVID-19 (dated by TCRdb to between 2020 and 2021). Background on the whole study: Samples covering the acute and convalescent phases of COVID-19 were provided by collaborators in the United States, Italy and Spain. The prospective study material was composed of cDNA or gDNA derived from T cells, B-cell-depleted T cells, or PBMCs. The dataset comprised deeply sampled blood TCRbeta repertoires from subjects exposed to, actively infected with, or recovered from COVID-19. The repertoires were released in a freely available public database meant as a resource for research on the immune response to SARS-CoV-2. Samples came from the ongoing ImmuneRACE study (first 160 participants) plus 1,254 subjects from 6 global collaborators. Nearly every sample came with metadata listing a de-identified subject ID, COVID-19 status, age in years and sex. Where HLA class I and class II types were available, the types were taken from metadata supplied by the sample provider, not from assay-based typing. Summary of the overall study and its limitations: Clinical and demographic metadata were provided uncurated, with the amount varying by source and participant.

Whole blood was collected in K2EDTA tubes by collaborating institutions according to the institutions' own protocols. For TCRbeta analysis, collaborator samples were shipped as frozen whole blood, as isolated PBMCs, or as DNA extracted from either sample type. Trimming takes 3 bases from V and 5 bases from J, and the germline ends sit 17 bases apart. The CDR3 starts with the cysteine, ends with the phenylalanine, and has 15 residues. The read is trimmed to its CDR3 DNA, 45 bases read in frame from base 1. Per the germline V gene, SGDLS is the CDR1 and YYNGEE is the CDR2. Of note for this clone: Its antigen is unknown. Within one base of it there is no much larger clone, and no base qualities were kept.

TCRbeta CDR3 regions were amplified from genomic DNA by means of the immunoSEQ Assay, a bias-controlled multiplex PCR. Per the source publication's procedure: Nucleated cell counts per sample were estimated from amplification of reference gene primers within the assay. To quantify the absolute abundance of each unique TCRbeta CDR3 rearrangement, sequence reads were collapsed and filtered. Productive Simpson clonality was computed per sample as the square root of Simpson's diversity index over productive rearrangements. Entries here come from immuneACCESS through TCRdb and include only in-frame sequences with V and J called. Some clones fail to appear in such tables; in the studies checked, an unresolved V gene covers under half of the shortfall, and the cause of the remainder is unknown. V and J calls and clone size are given by that table; D and trimming were obtained from the DNA. The sample profile shows 130,000 or so clones; around 82% of them were found once. The top ten constitute more than 1.3% of the sample.

This sequence originates from a man between 60 and 70 years old with acute or convalescent COVID-19. In this chain, TRBV9 is recombined with TRBJ1-1; the best D guess is TRBD1, with 6 bases matching. Specimen: peripheral blood. This receptor carries the CDR3 CASSDEGGLRTEAFF. The DNA sequence is given as TGTGCCAGCAGCGACGAGGGGGGGCTCAGGACTGAAGCTTTCTTT.